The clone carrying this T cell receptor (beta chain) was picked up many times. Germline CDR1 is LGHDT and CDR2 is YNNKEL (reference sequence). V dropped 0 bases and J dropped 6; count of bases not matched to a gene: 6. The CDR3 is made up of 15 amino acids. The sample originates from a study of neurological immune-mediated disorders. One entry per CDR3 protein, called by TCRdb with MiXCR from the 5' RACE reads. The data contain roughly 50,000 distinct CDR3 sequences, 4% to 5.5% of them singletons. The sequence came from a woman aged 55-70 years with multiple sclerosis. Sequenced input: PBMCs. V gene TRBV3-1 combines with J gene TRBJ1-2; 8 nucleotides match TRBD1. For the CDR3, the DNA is TGTGCCAGCAGCCAAGACGGCAGGGGGCTGAATGGCTACACCTTC. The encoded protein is CASSQDGRGLNGYTF.